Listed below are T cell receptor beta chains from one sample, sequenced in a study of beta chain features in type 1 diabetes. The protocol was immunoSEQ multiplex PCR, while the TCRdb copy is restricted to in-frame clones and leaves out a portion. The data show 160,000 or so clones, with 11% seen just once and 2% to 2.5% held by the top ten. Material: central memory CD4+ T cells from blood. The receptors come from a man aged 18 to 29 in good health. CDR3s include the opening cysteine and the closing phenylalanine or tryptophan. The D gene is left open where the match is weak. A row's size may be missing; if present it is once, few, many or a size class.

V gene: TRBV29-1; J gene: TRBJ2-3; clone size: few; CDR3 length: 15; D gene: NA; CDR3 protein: CSVEGGLTRTDTQYF; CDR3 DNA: TGCAGCGTTGAAGGGGGGCTAACTCGCACAGATACGCAGTATTTT
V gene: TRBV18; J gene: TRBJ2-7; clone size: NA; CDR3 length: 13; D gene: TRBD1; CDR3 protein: CASSPLDRAEQYF; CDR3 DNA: TGTGCCAGCTCACCGCTTGACAGGGCCGAGCAGTACTTC
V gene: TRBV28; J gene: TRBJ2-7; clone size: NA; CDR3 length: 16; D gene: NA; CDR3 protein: CASSLSTGLRAYEQYF; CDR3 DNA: TGTGCCAGCAGTTTATCGACCGGGTTGCGGGCTTACGAGCAGTACTTC
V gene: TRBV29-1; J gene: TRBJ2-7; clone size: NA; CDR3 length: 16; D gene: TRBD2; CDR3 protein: CSVASLAGVRSYEQYF; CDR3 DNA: TGCAGCGTTGCCTCACTAGCGGGAGTAAGGTCCTACGAGCAGTACTTC
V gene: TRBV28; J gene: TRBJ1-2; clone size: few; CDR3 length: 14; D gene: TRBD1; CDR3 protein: CATREGAYNYGYTF; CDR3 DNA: TGTGCCACTAGAGAGGGGGCCTATAACTATGGCTACACCTTC
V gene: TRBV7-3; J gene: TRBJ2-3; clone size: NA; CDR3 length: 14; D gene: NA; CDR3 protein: CASSLRTGTDTQYF; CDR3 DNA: TGTGCCAGCAGCTTAAGAACAGGGACAGATACGCAGTATTTT
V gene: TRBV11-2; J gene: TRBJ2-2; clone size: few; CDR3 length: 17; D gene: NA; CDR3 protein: CASSPRQSGKNTGELFF; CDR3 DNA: TGTGCCAGCAGCCCCCGCCAATCGGGGAAGAACACCGGGGAGCTGTTTTTT
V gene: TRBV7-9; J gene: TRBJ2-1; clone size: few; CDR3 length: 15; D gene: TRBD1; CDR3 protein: CASSLGQGARVTQFF; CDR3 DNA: TGTGCCAGCAGCCTGGGACAGGGGGCTAGGGTCACGCAGTTCTTC
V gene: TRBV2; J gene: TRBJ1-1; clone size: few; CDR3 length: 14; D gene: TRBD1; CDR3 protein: CASSPTGVNTEAFF; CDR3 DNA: TGTGCCAGCAGTCCTACAGGGGTGAACACTGAAGCTTTCTTT
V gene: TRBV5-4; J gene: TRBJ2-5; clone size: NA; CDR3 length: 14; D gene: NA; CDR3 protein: CASSRGRFQETQYF; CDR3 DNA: TGTGCCAGCAGCCGAGGACGGTTCCAAGAGACCCAGTACTTC
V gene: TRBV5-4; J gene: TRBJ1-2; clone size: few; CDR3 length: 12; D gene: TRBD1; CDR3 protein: CASSRDSYSYTF; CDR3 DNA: TGTGCCAGCAGCCGGGACAGTTATAGCTACACCTTC
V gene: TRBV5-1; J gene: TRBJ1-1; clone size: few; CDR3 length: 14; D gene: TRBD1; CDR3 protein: CASSTGQGWTEAFF; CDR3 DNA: TGCGCCAGCAGCACTGGACAGGGATGGACTGAAGCTTTCTTT
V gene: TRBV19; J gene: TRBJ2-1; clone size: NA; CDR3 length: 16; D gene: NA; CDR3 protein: CASSIRTGSSYNEQFF; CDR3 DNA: TGTGCCAGTAGTATCAGGACTGGAAGCTCCTACAATGAGCAGTTCTTC
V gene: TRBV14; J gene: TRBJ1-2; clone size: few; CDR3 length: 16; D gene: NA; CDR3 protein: CASSQLRMEGGYGYTF; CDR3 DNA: TGTGCCAGCAGCCAGCTCCGGATGGAGGGAGGATATGGCTACACCTTC
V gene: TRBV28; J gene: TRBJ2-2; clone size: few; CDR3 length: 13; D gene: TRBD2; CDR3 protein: CASGLEDTGELFF; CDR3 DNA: TGTGCCAGCGGACTAGAGGACACCGGGGAGCTGTTTTTT
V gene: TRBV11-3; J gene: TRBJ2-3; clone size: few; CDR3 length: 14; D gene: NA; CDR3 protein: CASSLAGGTGTQYF; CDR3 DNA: TGTGCCAGCAGCTTAGCGGGAGGGACAGGTACGCAGTATTTT
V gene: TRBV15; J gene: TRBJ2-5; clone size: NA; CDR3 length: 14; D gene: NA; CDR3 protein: CATSRRGPQETQYF; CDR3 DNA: TGTGCCACCAGCAGACGGGGACCTCAAGAGACCCAGTACTTC
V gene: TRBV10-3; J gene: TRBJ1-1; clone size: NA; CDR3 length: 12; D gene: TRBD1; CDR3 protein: CAVKQGGTEAFF; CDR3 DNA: TGTGCCGTCAAACAGGGGGGCACTGAAGCTTTCTTT
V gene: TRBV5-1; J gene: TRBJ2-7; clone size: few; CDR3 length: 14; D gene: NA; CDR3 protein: CASSLEQGAYEQYF; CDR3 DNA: TGCGCCAGCAGCTTGGAGCAGGGAGCCTACGAGCAGTACTTC
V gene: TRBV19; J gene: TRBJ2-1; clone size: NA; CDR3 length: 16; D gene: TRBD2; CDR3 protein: CASSSTGTSGRYEQFF; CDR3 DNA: TGTGCCAGTAGTAGCACCGGGACTAGCGGGCGTTATGAGCAGTTCTTC
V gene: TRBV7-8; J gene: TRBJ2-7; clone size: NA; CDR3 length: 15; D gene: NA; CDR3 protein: CASRPLGTTNYEQYF; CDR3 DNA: TGTGCCAGCAGACCCCTAGGGACAACTAACTACGAGCAGTACTTC
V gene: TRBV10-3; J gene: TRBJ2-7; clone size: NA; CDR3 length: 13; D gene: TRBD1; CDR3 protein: CAIRTGQTYEQYF; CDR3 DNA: TGTGCCATCAGAACGGGACAGACCTACGAGCAGTACTTC
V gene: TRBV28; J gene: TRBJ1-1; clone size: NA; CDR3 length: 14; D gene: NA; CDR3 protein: CASSLTGIVTEAFF; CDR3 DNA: TGTGCCAGCAGTTTAACAGGGATCGTAACTGAAGCTTTCTTT
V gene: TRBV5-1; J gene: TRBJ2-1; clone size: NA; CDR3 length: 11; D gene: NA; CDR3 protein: CASSRDSEQFF; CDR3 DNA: TGCGCCAGCAGCCGCGACAGTGAGCAGTTCTTC
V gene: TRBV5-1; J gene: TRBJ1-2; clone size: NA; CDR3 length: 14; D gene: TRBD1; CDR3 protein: CASSLPGTGYGYTF; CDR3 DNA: TGCGCCAGCAGCTTGCCCGGGACAGGCTATGGCTACACCTTC
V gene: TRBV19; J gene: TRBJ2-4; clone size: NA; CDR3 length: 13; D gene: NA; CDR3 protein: CASSINRVNIQYF; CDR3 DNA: TGTGCCAGTAGTATAAACAGGGTGAACATTCAGTACTTC
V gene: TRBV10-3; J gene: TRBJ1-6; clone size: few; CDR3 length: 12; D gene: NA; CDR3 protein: CAISEGNSPLHF; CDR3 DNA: TGTGCCATCAGTGAAGGGAATTCACCCCTCCACTTT
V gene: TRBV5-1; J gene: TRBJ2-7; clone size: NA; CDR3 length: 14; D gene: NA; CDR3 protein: CASSAAPIDNEQYF; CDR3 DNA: TGCGCCAGCAGCGCAGCCCCGATAGACAACGAGCAGTACTTC
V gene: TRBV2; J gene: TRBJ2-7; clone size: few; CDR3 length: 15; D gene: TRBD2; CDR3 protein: CASSGIRTSGYEQYF; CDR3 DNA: TGTGCCAGCAGTGGAATCCGGACTAGCGGCTACGAGCAGTACTTC
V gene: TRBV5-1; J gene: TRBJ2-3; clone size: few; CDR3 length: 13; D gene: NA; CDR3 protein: CASSLLSTDTQYF; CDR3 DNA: TGCGCCAGCAGCTTATTAAGCACAGATACGCAGTATTTT
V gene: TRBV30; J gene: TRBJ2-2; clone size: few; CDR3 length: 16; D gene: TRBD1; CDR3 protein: CAWSVPGTASTGELFF; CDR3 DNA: TGTGCCTGGAGTGTACCCGGGACAGCGAGCACCGGGGAGCTGTTTTTT